This passage covers 15 T cell receptor beta chains from one sample sequenced in a study of blood T cells in healthy people across ages. For the second PCR, which ran for about 7 to 11 cycles, a sample-barcoded 5' primer and a J-beta primer mix were used. TCRdb itself ran the 5' RACE reads through MiXCR, one entry per CDR3 protein. The table includes about 640,000 distinct CDR3 sequences, approximately 59% detected once. Sequenced sample: blood. Receptors originate from a man in his fifties or sixties in good health.

The rearrangement links TRBV28 to TRBJ2-1, with TRBD2 identical over 10 bases. Germline CDR1 and CDR2: MDHEN and SYDVKM. This CDR3 comprises 15 residues. With V trimmed by 4 bases and J by 12 bases, 12 bases remained unmatched. The CDR3 sequence is CASSSSGGPFRGQFF. The CDR3 DNA reads as TGTGCCAGCAGTTCTAGCGGGGGACCTTTTCGCGGGCAGTTCTTC.

The gene calls are TRBV9 and TRBJ2-7; 8 bases are shared with TRBD2. The DNA matches TRBJ2-5 better at its end, which makes the J call doubtful. This CDR3 is built from 14 residues. Germline V lookup: CDR1 SGDLS, CDR2 YYNGEE. This chain's CDR3 is CASSVEGLGETQYF. The DNA of the CDR3 is TGTGCCAGCAGCGTAGAGGGACTAGGAGAGACCCAGTACTTC.

This rearrangement joins TRBV29-1 to TRBJ2-5; 8 bases match TRBD1. The ends lost 6 bases at V and 4 bases at J; junction bases unmatched: 7. Germline V CDR1 and CDR2: SQVTM, ANQGSEA. This CDR3 spans 13 amino acids. CDR3 in DNA: TGCAGCGTACAAGACAGGGGAGCAGAGACCCAGTACTTC. Amino acid sequence: CSVQDRGAETQYF.

This clonotype was recorded a few times. V usage is TRBV3-1 and J usage is TRBJ1-2; the D gene is possibly TRBD1 (5 bases). This CDR3 has 15 residues. Trimming took off 1 base at V and 4 bases at J, with 13 bases between the two ends. Germline loops: CDR1 LGHDT, CDR2 YNNKEL (reference sequence). The CDR3 loop reads CASSQAPGAPYGYTF. The CDR3 DNA is TGTGCCAGCAGCCAAGCCCCCGGGGCCCCCTATGGCTACACCTTC. The full variable domain, rest sourced from reference TRBV3-1 and TRBJ1-2, is DTAVSQTPKYLVTQMGNDKSIKCEQNLGHDTMYWYKQDSKKFLKIMFSYNNKELIINETVPNRFSPKSPDKAHLNLHINSLELGDSAVYFCASSQAPGAPYGYTFGSGTRLTVV.

The chain uses TRBV7-9 and TRBJ2-2; D uncertain. The CDR3 runs to 14 residues. V lost 2 bases and J 4 bases, leaving 8 bases between the germline ends. Germline loops: CDR1 SEHNR, CDR2 FQNEAQ (reference sequence). CDR3 sequence: CASSLSSGTGELFF. The DNA for the CDR3 is TGTGCCAGCAGCTTAAGTTCAGGCACCGGGGAGCTGTTTTTT. The full variable domain, in which reference TRBV7-9 and TRBJ2-2 provide the parts outside the CDR3, is DTGVSQNPRHKITKRGQNVTFRCDPISEHNRLYWYRQTLGQGPEFLTYFQNEAQLEKSRLLSDRFSAERPKGSFSTLEIQRTEQGDSAMYLCASSLSSGTGELFFGEGSRLTVL.

Only a few counts were recorded for this clonotype. The V and J genes are TRBV4-2 and TRBJ1-2; D gene ambiguous. Between the trimmed V and J ends, which lost 1 base and 5 bases, there was a span of 11 bases. This CDR3 comprises 14 residues. From germline, CDR1 is LGHNA and CDR2 YNFKEQ. CDR3 region: CASSQARSVYGYTF. The CDR3 region has the DNA TGTGCCAGCAGCCAAGCGCGGTCGGTTTATGGCTACACCTTC.

The chain recombines TRBV7-2 with TRBJ1-3; a possible D gene is TRBD1 (5 bases). The germline CDR1 and CDR2 sequences are SGHTA and FQGNSA. The CDR3 spans 16 residues. V dropped 1 base and J dropped 0 bases, with 10 bases sitting between them. Written as DNA, the CDR3 is TGTGCCAGCAGCTTAGGGCGGGGGAGCTCTGGAAACACCATATATTTT. The encoded protein is CASSLGRGSSGNTIYF.

The chain recombines TRBV9 with TRBJ2-1, with TRBD2 matching over 8 bases. The CDR3 totals 14 residues. The trim removed 7 bases at V and 8 bases at J, leaving 11 bases unmatched. Looked up from germline, CDR1 is SGDLS and CDR2 is YYNGEE. Here the CDR3 reads CASGKRGGGDEQFF. The DNA of the CDR3 is TGTGCCAGCGGTAAACGGGGGGGCGGGGATGAGCAGTTCTTC.

The rearrangement links TRBV18 to TRBJ1-2; 11 bases agree with TRBD1. This CDR3 is built from 15 residues. V gave up 0 bases and J gave up 3 bases; unmatched junction bases: 0. Germline CDR1 is KGHSH and CDR2 is LQKENI. CDR3 nucleotides: TGTGCCAGCTCACCACCGGGACAGGGGGACTATGGCTACACCTTC. Its translation is CASSPPGQGDYGYTF.

The rearrangement links TRBV3-1 to TRBJ2-5; tentatively, D is TRBD1 (8 bases). V lost 3 bases to trimming and J lost 5 bases, with 13 bases between them. This CDR3 spans 14 amino acids. Germline-derived CDR1 and CDR2 are LGHDT and YNNKEL (reference sequence). In DNA, the CDR3 is TGTGCCAGCAGCCAGACAGGGGAGGGGGAGACCCAGTACTTC. Its protein product is CASSQTGEGETQYF.

In this sample, this clonotype turned up a few times. This sequence joins TRBV29-1 and TRBJ2-1; 8 nucleotides match TRBD2. Germline values: CDR1 SQVTM, CDR2 ANQGSEA. The CDR3 sequence is 15 residues long. V trimming: 3 bases; J trimming: 6 bases; junction bases outside the gene matches: 10. The CDR3 coding sequence is TGCAGCGTTGAGAAGGGAGGACTAGCAACCAATGAGCAGTTCTTC. It specifies CSVEKGGLATNEQFF.

The chain carries TRBV5-1 and TRBJ2-5; D is possibly TRBD1 (5 bases). Trimming took off 2 bases at V and 5 bases at J, with 13 bases between the two ends. CDR3 length: 14 amino acids. Germline V gene sequence: CDR1 SGHRS, CDR2 YFSETQ. In DNA form, the CDR3 reads TGCGCCAGCAGCTTTCAGGGAAGGGTTGAGACCCAGTACTTC. The encoded protein is CASSFQGRVETQYF.

This clonotype was counted a few times. This chain connects TRBV28 to TRBJ2-7; D gene unclear. The CDR3 runs 12 residues. V gave up 9 bases and J gave up 2 bases, with 11 bases separating them. Germline V CDR1 and CDR2: MDHEN, SYDVKM. CDR3 sequence reads: CASNSDPYEQYF. The CDR3 bases are TGTGCCAGTAATTCAGACCCCTACGAGCAGTACTTC.

V usage is TRBV5-1 and J usage is TRBJ2-5; TRBD1 is a possible D gene (6 bases). The germline gives CDR1 SGHRS, CDR2 YFSETQ. Trimming cost V 0 bases and J 4 bases, with 13 bases left between them. CDR3 size: 15 residues. The CDR3 DNA follows: TGCGCCAGCAGCTTGGGGACAGTCAAAGGAGAGACCCAGTACTTC. Translated: CASSLGTVKGETQYF.

This chain joins TRBV21-1 and TRBJ2-1; TRBD2, as called in the table, went unchecked against the DNA. TRBV21-1 is a listed pseudogene. The CDR3 loop spans 16 amino acids. The CDR3 nucleotides are TGTGCCAGCAGCAAAGGGATAGCGGGGGGGAGCAAAGAGCAGTTCTTC. Protein sequence: CASSKGIAGGSKEQFF.